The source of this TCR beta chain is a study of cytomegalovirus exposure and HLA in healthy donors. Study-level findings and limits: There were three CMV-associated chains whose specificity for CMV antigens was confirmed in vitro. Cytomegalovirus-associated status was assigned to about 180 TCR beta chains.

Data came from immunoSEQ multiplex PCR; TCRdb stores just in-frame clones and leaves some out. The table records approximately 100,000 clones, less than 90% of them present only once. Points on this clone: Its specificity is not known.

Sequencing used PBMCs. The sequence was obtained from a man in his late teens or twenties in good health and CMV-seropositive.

CDR3 in DNA: TGTGCCAGCAGTGGACAAACCTACGAGCAGTACTTC. Translation: CASSGQTYEQYF. The chain uses TRBV5-5 and TRBJ2-7, with D possibly being TRBD1 (5 bases). The V gene's germline CDR1 is SGHKS and CDR2 YYEKEE (reference sequence). The CDR3 loop spans 12 amino acids. V lost 5 bases and J 2 bases, leaving 8 bases between the germline ends.